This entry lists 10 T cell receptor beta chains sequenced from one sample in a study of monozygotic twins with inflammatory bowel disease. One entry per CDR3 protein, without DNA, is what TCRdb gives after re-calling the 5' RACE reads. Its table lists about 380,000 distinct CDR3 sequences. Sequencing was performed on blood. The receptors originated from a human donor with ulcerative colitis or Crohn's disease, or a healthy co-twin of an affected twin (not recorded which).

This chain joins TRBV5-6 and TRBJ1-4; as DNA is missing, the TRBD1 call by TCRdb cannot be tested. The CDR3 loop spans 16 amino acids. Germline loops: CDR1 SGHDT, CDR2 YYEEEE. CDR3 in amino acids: CASSLLGDSHNEKLFF.

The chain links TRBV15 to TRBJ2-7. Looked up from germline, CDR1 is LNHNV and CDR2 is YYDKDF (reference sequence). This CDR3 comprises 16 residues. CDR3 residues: CATSRAGRRGSYEQYF.

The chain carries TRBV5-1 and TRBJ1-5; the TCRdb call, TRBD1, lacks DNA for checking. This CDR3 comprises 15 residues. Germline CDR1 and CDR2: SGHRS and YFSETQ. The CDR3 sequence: CASSSGQGLGQPQHF.

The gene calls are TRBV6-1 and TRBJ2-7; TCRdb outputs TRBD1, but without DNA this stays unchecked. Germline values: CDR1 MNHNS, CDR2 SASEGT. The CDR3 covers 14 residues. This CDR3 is CASKQTGESYEQYF.

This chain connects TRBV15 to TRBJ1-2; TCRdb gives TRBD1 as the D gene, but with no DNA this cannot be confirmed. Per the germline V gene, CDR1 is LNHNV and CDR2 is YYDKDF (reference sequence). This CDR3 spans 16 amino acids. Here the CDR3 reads CATSRDVPPRDRGYTF.

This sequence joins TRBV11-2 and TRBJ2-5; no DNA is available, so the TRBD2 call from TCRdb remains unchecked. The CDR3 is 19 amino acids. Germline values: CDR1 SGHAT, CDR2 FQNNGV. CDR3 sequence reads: CASSLVGTWTSGNQETQYF.

CDR3: CASRNGGSGANVLTF. The rearrangement links TRBV6-2 or TRBV6-3 to TRBJ2-6. The CDR3 extends over 15 amino acids. Per germline, CDR1 MNHEY and CDR2 SVGEGT.

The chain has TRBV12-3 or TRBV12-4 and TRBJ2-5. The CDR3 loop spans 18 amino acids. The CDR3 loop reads CASSLGILTIANQETQYF.

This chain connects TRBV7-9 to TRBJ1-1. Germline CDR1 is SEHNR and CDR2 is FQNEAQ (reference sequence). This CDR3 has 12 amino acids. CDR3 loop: CASSLALSEAFF. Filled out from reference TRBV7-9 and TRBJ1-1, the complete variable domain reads DTGVSQNPRHKITKRGQNVTFRCDPISEHNRLYWYRQTLGQGPEFLTYFQNEAQLEKSRLLSDRFSAERPKGSFSTLEIQRTEQGDSAMYLCASSLALSEAFFGQGTRLTVV.

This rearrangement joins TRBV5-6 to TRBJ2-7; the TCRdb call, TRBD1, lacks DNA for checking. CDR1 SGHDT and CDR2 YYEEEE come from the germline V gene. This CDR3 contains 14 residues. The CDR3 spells CASSARDRGDEQYF.